Below, 23 T cell receptor beta chains from the same sample are listed, as sequenced in a study of OX40 agonist ivuxolimab in advanced cancers. Profiling relied on immunoSEQ multiplex PCR, and the TCRdb table lists in-frame clones only, not all of them. The sample shows 65,000 to 95,000 clones, roughly 89% of them seen only once. The starting material was CD4+ or CD8+ T cells sorted from blood, obtained in a trial of the OX40 agonist ivuxolimab. The receptors stem from an adult with an advanced solid tumor such as melanoma, head and neck, liver or kidney cancer.

The chain recombines TRBV27 with TRBJ1-1; unclear D gene. Germline CDR1 reads MNHEY; CDR2 reads SMNVEV (reference sequence). The CDR3 extends over 13 amino acids. V was trimmed by 5 bases and J by 1 base, leaving 8 bases between them. The CDR3 DNA sequence: TGTGCCAGCAGTATACGATGGAACACTGAAGCTTTCTTT. This codes for CASSIRWNTEAFF.

This chain joins TRBV7-8 and TRBJ2-3; 9 bases agree with TRBD1. The CDR3 consists of 15 residues. Trimming removed 3 bases from V and 4 bases from J; junction bases left unmatched: 5. Germline V gene sequence: CDR1 SGHVS, CDR2 FQNEAQ. CDR3 amino acids: CASSFQQGASDTQYF. Written as DNA, the CDR3 is TGTGCCAGCAGCTTCCAACAGGGGGCCTCAGATACGCAGTATTTT.

This clone was recorded only once. The chain combines TRBV27 with TRBJ2-1; the D call may be TRBD1 or TRBD2 (5 bases each). The V end lost 6 bases, the J end lost 10 bases, and 10 bases lay between the germline ends. CDR3 length: 11 amino acids. Germline V gives CDR1 MNHEY, CDR2 SMNVEV (reference sequence). CDR3 residues: CASSWGGEQFF. CDR3 DNA sequence: TGTGCCAGCAGCTGGGGCGGGGAGCAGTTCTTC.

The chain couples TRBV19 to TRBJ1-2; D is uncertain. V dropped 0 bases and J dropped 4 bases, with 12 bases sitting between them. The CDR3 runs to 15 residues. Germline V gene data show CDR1 as LNHDA and CDR2 as SQIVND (reference sequence). DNA for the CDR3: TGTGCCAGTAGTATAGAACCGAGAACTACCTATGGCTACACCTTC. Amino acids: CASSIEPRTTYGYTF.

This chain links TRBV9 with TRBJ2-1, with 8 bases fitting TRBD2. Germline V CDR1 and CDR2: SGDLS, YYNGEE. Trimming took 0 bases from V and 10 from J; bases not matched to a gene: 9. The CDR3 is 15 residues long. The CDR3 reads CASSVESSGVWEQFF. The CDR3, as DNA: TGTGCCAGCAGCGTAGAGAGTAGCGGGGTGTGGGAGCAGTTCTTC.

The J gene is TRBJ2-3, the V gene TRBV29-1; no clear D. CDR1 is SQVTM and CDR2 is ANQGSEA in the germline V gene. The CDR3 totals 12 residues. The ends were cut back, 4 bases at V and 6 bases at J, with 11 bases in the middle. The CDR3 coding sequence is TGCAGCGTTGTGGCCGTGGGGGATACGCAGTATTTT. It encodes CSVVAVGDTQYF.

The chain uses TRBV19 and TRBJ1-2, with D uncertain. Trimming left V 4 bases short and J 6 bases short, with 15 bases between. This CDR3 spans 14 amino acids. Germline V gives CDR1 LNHDA, CDR2 SQIVND (reference sequence). In nucleotides, the CDR3 is TGTGCCAGTAGTACGGGAGGACGGGGAAATGGCTACACCTTC. Translated: CASSTGGRGNGYTF.

The V and J genes are TRBV7-8 and TRBJ2-5; 10 bases line up with TRBD2. This CDR3 region has 15 residues. J lost 4 bases, V lost 6 bases, and 8 bases had no gene match. Germline CDR1 reads SGHVS; CDR2 reads FQNEAQ. Written as DNA, the CDR3 is TGTGCCAGCAGACACGAGCGGGGGGGCCTAGAGACCCAGTACTTC. Its translation is CASRHERGGLETQYF.

The chain is built from TRBV14 and TRBJ1-2; D remains ambiguous. V lost 2 bases and J 8 bases, leaving 15 bases between the germline ends. The CDR3 is 14 amino acids. CDR1 is SGHDN and CDR2 is FVKESK in the germline V gene. The CDR3 DNA is TGTGCCAGCAGCCAATCAGGTTCGAATCGGGGCTACACCTTC. Its translation is CASSQSGSNRGYTF.

J is TRBJ2-7 and V is TRBV7-9, with D possibly being TRBD1 (5 bases). V was clipped by 8 bases and J by 8 bases, with 10 bases between them. The CDR3 contains 10 residues. Germline lookup yields CDR1 SEHNR and CDR2 FQNEAQ (reference sequence). This CDR3 is CASGRQKQYF. The CDR3 DNA reads as TGTGCCAGCGGAAGACAGAAGCAGTACTTC.

The gene calls are TRBV13 and TRBJ2-7; D possibly corresponds to TRBD1 (6 bases). Trimming removed 2 bases at V and 1 base at J, with 15 bases between. The CDR3 consists of 16 residues. Per germline, CDR1 PRHDT and CDR2 FYEKMQ (reference sequence). The CDR3 region has the DNA TGTGCCAGCAGCTTATTTTCTTCGGACAGATCCTACGAGCAGTACTTC. This translates into CASSLFSSDRSYEQYF.

The V call is TRBV5-4, the J call TRBJ2-1, with 9 bases aligning to TRBD2. V was pared by 3 bases and J by 5 bases, with 6 bases of the junction left unmatched. The CDR3 has 15 residues. Looked up from germline, CDR1 is SGHNT and CDR2 is YYREEE (reference sequence). The CDR3 coding sequence is TGTGCCAGCAGCTCCCAGCGGGGGGACCACAATGAGCAGTTCTTC. This encodes CASSSQRGDHNEQFF.

This clone turned up a few times. This chain joins TRBV19 and TRBJ1-5; TRBD1 agrees at 12 bases. CDR1 is LNHDA, CDR2 SQIVND, per germline (reference sequence). After removal of 1 base from V and 7 bases from J, the junction contained 5 bases not matched to a gene. This CDR3 has 16 residues. The CDR3 sequence: CASSIVAGQGAQPQHF. The CDR3 DNA is TGTGCCAGTAGTATAGTGGCGGGACAGGGGGCACAGCCCCAGCATTTT.

V usage is TRBV6-6 and J usage is TRBJ1-1, with TRBD1 matching 8 bases. The junction had 5 bases not matched to a gene; V was cut back by 6 bases and J by 5 bases. This CDR3 region has 13 residues. Germline V gene lookup returns CDR1 MNHNY and CDR2 SVGAGI (reference sequence). The CDR3 here is CASRQTGVTEAFF. The CDR3 nucleotides read TGTGCCAGCAGACAGACAGGGGTAACTGAAGCTTTCTTT.

In its sample, this clone was seen once. The V gene is TRBV30, the J gene TRBJ2-3, with 9 nucleotides matching TRBD1. V dropped 3 bases and J dropped 5; count of bases not matched to a gene: 9. The germline V gene has CDR1 GTSNPN and CDR2 SVGIG (reference sequence). The CDR3 sequence is 15 residues long. The CDR3, as DNA: TGTGCCTGGAGCATGGGACAGGGCTTACGAGATACGCAGTATTTT. Residues: CAWSMGQGLRDTQYF.

This sequence joins TRBV5-4 and TRBJ2-7; D is unclear. Trimming shortened V by 4 bases and J by 5 bases, and 10 bases separated the two germline ends. CDR1 SGHNT and CDR2 YYREEE come from the germline V gene (reference sequence). This CDR3 comprises 12 residues. CDR3 DNA sequence: TGTGCCAGCAGCCCGAATCCTGACGAGCAGTACTTC. Its translation is CASSPNPDEQYF.

The chain recombines TRBV27 with TRBJ2-7, with D maybe TRBD1 (5 bases). V was shortened by 3 bases and J by 0 bases, with 6 bases between the two germline ends. This CDR3 region has 13 residues. The germline CDR1 and CDR2 sequences are MNHEY and SMNVEV (reference sequence). CDR3: CASSFDSSYEQYF. CDR3 nucleotides: TGTGCCAGCAGTTTTGACAGCTCCTACGAGCAGTACTTC.

The chain uses TRBV7-9 and TRBJ1-3; D may be TRBD1 (5 bases). This CDR3 region has 12 residues. Per the germline V gene, CDR1 is SEHNR and CDR2 is FQNEAQ (reference sequence). With 9 bases removed from V and 7 bases from J, the gap between germline ends came to 13 bases. The CDR3 reads CARGGVGNTIYF. The CDR3 DNA reads TGTGCCAGGGGAGGGGTTGGTAACACCATATATTTT.

The chain uses TRBV29-1 and TRBJ1-1; D unclear. Looked up from germline, CDR1 is SQVTM and CDR2 is ANQGSEA. V gave up 4 bases and J gave up 0 bases, with 3 bases separating them. CDR3 length equals 11 residues. The DNA for the CDR3 is TGCAGCGTTGTTGTGAACACTGAAGCTTTCTTT. Its translation: CSVVVNTEAFF.

This clone was picked up one time. This sequence joins TRBV5-4 and TRBJ2-7; the D is unclear. Per the germline V gene, CDR1 is SGHNT and CDR2 is YYREEE (reference sequence). The CDR3 extends over 13 amino acids. Trimming shortened V by 1 base and J by 5 bases, and 10 bases separated the two germline ends. The CDR3 sequence: CASSLWQAHEQYF. DNA of the CDR3: TGTGCCAGCAGCTTGTGGCAGGCCCACGAGCAGTACTTC.

J is TRBJ1-5 and V is TRBV10-3, with TRBD1 matching 11 bases. Germline trimming cut 0 bases from V and 6 bases from J; bases unmatched to any gene: 4. The CDR3 is 16 residues long. CDR1 and CDR2 (germline): ENHRY, SYGVKD. The CDR3 reads CAISESGQGGGQPQHF. As DNA, the CDR3 is TGTGCCATCAGTGAGTCGGGACAGGGGGGCGGTCAGCCCCAGCATTTT.

This rearrangement joins TRBV28 to TRBJ1-2; a weak D match, TRBD1 (5 bases). V shed 2 bases and J shed 7 bases, with 11 bases lying between them. Germline V gene lookup returns CDR1 MDHEN and CDR2 SYDVKM. The CDR3 has 13 residues. CDR3 loop: CASSLGGGSGYTF. The CDR3 DNA is TGTGCCAGCAGTTTAGGCGGGGGGAGTGGCTACACCTTC.

This chain links TRBV5-4 with TRBJ2-3; 11 bases agree with TRBD2. The CDR3 runs to 14 residues. The germline CDR1 and CDR2 sequences are SGHNT and YYREEE (reference sequence). The V and J ends lost 4 bases and 8 bases, in that order; junction bases with no gene match: 6. The CDR3 reads CASSLAGGMSTQYF. For the CDR3, the DNA is TGTGCCAGCAGCCTAGCGGGAGGTATGAGTACGCAGTATTTT.